There are many counts of the clone carrying this T cell receptor beta chain. What it binds is unknown. Via MiXCR, TCRdb re-called the 5' RACE reads, giving one row per CDR3 protein. The sample gives roughly 62,000 distinct CDR3 sequences, more than 5.5% of which show up once; around 38% is in the top ten. The sample comes from a study of T cells after yellow fever vaccination. Study results and caveats: The secondary response was weaker, and its peak arrived faster, on day 5 versus 15.

This CDR3 has 11 residues. V was shortened by 2 bases and J by 9 bases, with 5 bases between the two germline ends. Germline assignment: CDR1 SGHTA and CDR2 FQGNSA. Sample: CD8+ T cells sorted from PBMCs, taken on the day of the first yellow fever vaccination. The receptor comes from a man aged 18 to 35 who received the YFV17D yellow fever vaccine. V and J are TRBV7-2 and TRBJ2-1; D unclear. The CDR3 region is CASSLLGEQFF. The CDR3 DNA follows: TGTGCCAGCAGCTTATTGGGTGAGCAGTTCTTC.